This record concerns one TCR beta chain sequence. In its sample, this clonotype was seen many times. Which antigen it targets is not known. Within one base of it there is no much larger clone, and no base qualities were kept. This record belongs to a study of T cells in Graves' hyperthyroidism and ophthalmopathy (dated by TCRdb to between 2018 and 2021). For the wider study: Peripheral blood samples were taken at the time of initial diagnosis, prior to any treatment. The 95 to 100 discovery patients were randomly split 7:3 into training and test sets. TCR Vbeta CDR3 sequencing of 120 to 150 peripheral blood samples (more than 40 ophthalmopathy, 75 to 85 hyperthyroidism and roughly 17 progressor patients) is reported in the paper. The study also compared thyroid tissue and blood T-cell repertoires from roughly 6 Graves' hyperthyroidism patients. An independent validation cohort of fewer than 20 hyperthyroidism patients and some 15 patients who later progressed to ophthalmopathy tested prospective prediction of ophthalmopathy. After blood sampling, hyperthyroidism patients were treated with methimazole at a starting dose of 30 mg daily, and ophthalmopathy patients were treated with high-dose intravenous methylprednisolone. A discovery cohort of about a hundred patients, 43 with Graves' ophthalmopathy and under 60 with stable Graves' hyperthyroidism, was used to find distinguishing TCR V-J signatures.

TCR beta CDR3 regions were amplified from RNA transcripts. The TCR CDR3 was subjected to a first round of RT-PCR using the HTBI primer set and the Qiagen OneStep RT-PCR kit. Libraries were constructed in a second round of multiplex PCR, after which size selection and purification were carried out. Paired-end sequencing of the libraries was performed with 100 bp reads on an Illumina HiSeq2000. In the paper's pipeline: Raw data were processed with SOAPnuke, discarding reads with adapters, uncalled bases, mean Phred below 15, or no exact constant-primer or identifier match. High-quality paired reads were merged with COPE v1.2.5, and unique nucleotide sequences were defined as clonotypes. MiTCR v1.1 was used to align clonotypes to the IMGT TRBV, TRBD and TRBJ reference segments. Only V-J combinations with frequency above 0.0001, covering roughly 99% of repertoires, were analysed. A TCS score was defined as the ratio of F50 (clonal expansion) to E x V (chaos), with BLOSUM62-based TCRdist applied between CDR3 peptides within each V-J. Welch's t-statistics and random forest reduced fewer than 600 V-J features to roughly 13, which were used in a naive Bayes classifier (R e1071). The public reads were reprocessed in TCRdb via fastp at Q25 and MiXCR, keeping in-frame beta chains. All rows with the same CDR3 protein become a single entry with the most common DNA and genes. The V and J calls, along with clone size, are taken from TCRdb and not from the paper's own processing. The sample contains hundreds of thousands of distinct CDR3 sequences, around 13% of them found a single time. The ten most abundant clones make up around 24% of the sample.

What the research found in general, with its limitations: A 13 V-J signature model separated ophthalmopathy from stable hyperthyroidism, with around 90% sensitivity and about 81% specificity in cross-validation and 80%/75% in testing. During validation, the model predicted progression to ophthalmopathy a median of around 7 months ahead of onset, with 70.59% sensitivity and 72% to 80% specificity. Most expanded thyroid clonotypes (frequency above 0.001) were also detected in blood, a finding suggesting that blood repertoires may reflect thyroid immune responses. Sample size was not statistically predetermined, and blinding of investigators to group allocation was not performed.

There are 14 amino acids in the CDR3, from cysteine to phenylalanine inclusive. The only DNA kept is the CDR3, 42 bases in frame from the first base. V was cut back by 1 base and J by 6 bases, leaving a gap of 13 bases between them. Stable Graves' hyperthyroidism was defined as no progression to ophthalmopathy during 18 months of follow-up. The hyperthyroidism patients were between 18 and 65 years old and newly diagnosed, with a disease duration of less than 2 months. Any patient with an uncontrolled infection, another autoimmune disease, pregnancy or lactation was excluded. Diagnoses were based on clinical symptoms, serum thyroxine and TRAb, thyroid ultrasound and orbital computed tomography. PBMCs were isolated from 7.5 to 10 ml of fresh peripheral blood by Ficoll-Paque density gradient centrifugation. Total RNA was extracted using Trizol reagent, and RNA quality was assessed on an Agilent 2100 Bioanalyzer.

Recombination connected TRBV12-3 or TRBV12-4 to TRBJ2-7; a weak D assignment points to TRBD1 (5 bases agree). The sequence was collected from a woman in her 30s with Graves' hyperthyroidism. Sequenced material: blood. CDR3 region: CASSLGQGSSEQYF. The DNA is as follows: TGTGCCAGCAGTTTAGGTCAGGGATCGTCCGAGCAGTACTTC.